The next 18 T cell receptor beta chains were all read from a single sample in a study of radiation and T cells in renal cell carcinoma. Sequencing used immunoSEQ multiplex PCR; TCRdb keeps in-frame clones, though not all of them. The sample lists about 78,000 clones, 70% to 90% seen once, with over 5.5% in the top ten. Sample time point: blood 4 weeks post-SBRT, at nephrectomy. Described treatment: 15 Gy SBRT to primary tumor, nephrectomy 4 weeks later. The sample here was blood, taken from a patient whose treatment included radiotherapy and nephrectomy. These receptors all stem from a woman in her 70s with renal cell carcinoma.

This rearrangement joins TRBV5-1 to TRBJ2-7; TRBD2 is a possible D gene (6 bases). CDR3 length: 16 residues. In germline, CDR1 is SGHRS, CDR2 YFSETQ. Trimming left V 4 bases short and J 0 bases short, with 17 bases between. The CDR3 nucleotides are TGCGCCAGCAGCCTCCGGGGGAGCGGAAGCTCCTACGAGCAGTACTTC. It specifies CASSLRGSGSSYEQYF.

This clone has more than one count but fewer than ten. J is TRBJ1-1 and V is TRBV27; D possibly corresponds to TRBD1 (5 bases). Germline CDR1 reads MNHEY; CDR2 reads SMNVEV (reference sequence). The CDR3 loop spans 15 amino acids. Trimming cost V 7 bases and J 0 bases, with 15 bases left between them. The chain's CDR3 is CASIPGDRMNTEAFF. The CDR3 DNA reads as TGTGCCAGCATCCCGGGGGACCGAATGAACACTGAAGCTTTCTTT.

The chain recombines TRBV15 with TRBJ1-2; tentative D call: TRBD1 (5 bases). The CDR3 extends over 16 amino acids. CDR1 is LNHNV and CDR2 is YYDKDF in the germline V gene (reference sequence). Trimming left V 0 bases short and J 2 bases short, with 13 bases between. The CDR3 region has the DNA TGTGCCACCAGCAGAGATAAGGGGCAGGGAAACTATGGCTACACCTTC. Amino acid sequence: CATSRDKGQGNYGYTF.

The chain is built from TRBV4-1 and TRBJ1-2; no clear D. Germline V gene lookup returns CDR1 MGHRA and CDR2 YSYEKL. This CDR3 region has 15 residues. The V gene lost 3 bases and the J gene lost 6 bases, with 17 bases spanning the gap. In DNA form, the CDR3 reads TGCGCCAGCAGCCATCAAGAACGGTCTGCCGATGGCTACACCTTC. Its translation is CASSHQERSADGYTF.

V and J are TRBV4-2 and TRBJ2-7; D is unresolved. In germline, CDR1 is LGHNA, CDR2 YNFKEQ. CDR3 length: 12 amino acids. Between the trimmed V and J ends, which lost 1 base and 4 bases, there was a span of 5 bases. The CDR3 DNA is TGTGCCAGCAGCCAAGGTCCTTACGAGCAGTACTTC. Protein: CASSQGPYEQYF.

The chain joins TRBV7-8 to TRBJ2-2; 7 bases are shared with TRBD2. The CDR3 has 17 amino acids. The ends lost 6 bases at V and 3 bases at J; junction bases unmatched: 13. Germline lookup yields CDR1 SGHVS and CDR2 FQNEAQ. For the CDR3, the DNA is TGTGCCAGCAGACAAAGACCCAGCGGGGATTACACCGGGGAGCTGTTTTTT. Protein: CASRQRPSGDYTGELFF.

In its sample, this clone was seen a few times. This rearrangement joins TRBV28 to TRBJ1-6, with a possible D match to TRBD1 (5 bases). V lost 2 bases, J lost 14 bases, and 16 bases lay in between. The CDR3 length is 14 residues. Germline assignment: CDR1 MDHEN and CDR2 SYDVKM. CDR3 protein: CASSLRDDRGALHF. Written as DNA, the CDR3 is TGTGCCAGCAGTTTAAGGGACGATCGGGGGGCCCTCCACTTT.

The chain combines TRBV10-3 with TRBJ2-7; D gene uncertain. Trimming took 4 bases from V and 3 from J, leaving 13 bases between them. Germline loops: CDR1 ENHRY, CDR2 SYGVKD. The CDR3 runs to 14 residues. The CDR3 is CAISAGLEFYEQYF. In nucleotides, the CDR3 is TGTGCCATCAGTGCGGGCCTCGAATTCTACGAGCAGTACTTC.

In DNA, the CDR3 is TGTGCCAGCAGAGCCTCCGGAGGCAGGGCATCACAACCCCAGCATTTT. This codes for CASRASGGRASQPQHF. The chain is built from TRBV2 and TRBJ1-5; a weak D match, TRBD1 (5 bases). This CDR3 comprises 16 residues. CDR1 SNHLY and CDR2 FYNNEI come from the germline V gene. Trimming removed 6 bases at V and 10 bases at J, with 25 bases between.

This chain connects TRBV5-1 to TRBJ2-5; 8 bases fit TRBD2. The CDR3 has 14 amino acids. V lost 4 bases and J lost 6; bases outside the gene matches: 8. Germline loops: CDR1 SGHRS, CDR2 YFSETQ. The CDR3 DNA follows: TGCGCCAGCAGCGTCGGGGGGGCCCTACAGACCCAGTACTTC. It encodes CASSVGGALQTQYF.

The CDR3 loop is CAISDPLAGGPSSYEQYF. The CDR3 coding sequence is TGTGCCATCAGTGATCCCCTAGCGGGGGGCCCCTCCTCCTACGAGCAGTACTTC. The chain is built from TRBV10-3 and TRBJ2-7, with TRBD2 matching over 11 bases. Losses at the gene ends were 3 bases for V and 0 bases for J; bases not matched to a gene: 10. The V gene's germline CDR1 is ENHRY and CDR2 SYGVKD. This CDR3 is built from 18 residues.

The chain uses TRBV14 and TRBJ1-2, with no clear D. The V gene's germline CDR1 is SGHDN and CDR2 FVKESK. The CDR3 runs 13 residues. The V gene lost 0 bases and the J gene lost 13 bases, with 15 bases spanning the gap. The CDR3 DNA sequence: TGTGCCAGCAGCCAAGACCCACGGCCACCCCCCACCTTC. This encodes CASSQDPRPPPTF.

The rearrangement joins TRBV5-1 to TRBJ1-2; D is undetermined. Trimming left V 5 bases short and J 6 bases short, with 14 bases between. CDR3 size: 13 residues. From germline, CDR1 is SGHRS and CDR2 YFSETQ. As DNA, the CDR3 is TGCGCCAGCAGTGAGGACCCGAGGGATGGCTACACCTTC. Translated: CASSEDPRDGYTF.

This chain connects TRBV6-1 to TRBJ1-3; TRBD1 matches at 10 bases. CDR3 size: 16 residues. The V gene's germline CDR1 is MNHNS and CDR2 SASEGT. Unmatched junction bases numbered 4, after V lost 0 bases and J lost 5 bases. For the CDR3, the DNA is TGTGCCAGCAGTGAAGCGGGACAGGGGAATCGAAACACCATATATTTT. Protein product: CASSEAGQGNRNTIYF.

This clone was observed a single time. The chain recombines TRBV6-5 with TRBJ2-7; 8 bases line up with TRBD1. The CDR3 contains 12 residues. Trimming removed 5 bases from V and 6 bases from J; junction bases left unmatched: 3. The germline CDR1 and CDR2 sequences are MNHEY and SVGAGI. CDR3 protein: CASSTTGGEQYF. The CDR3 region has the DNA TGTGCCAGCAGTACTACAGGGGGCGAGCAGTACTTC.

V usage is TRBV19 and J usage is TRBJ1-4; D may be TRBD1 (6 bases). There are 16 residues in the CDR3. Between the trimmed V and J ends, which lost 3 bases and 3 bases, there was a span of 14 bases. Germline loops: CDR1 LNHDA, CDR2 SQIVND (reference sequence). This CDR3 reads CASSIGGTLPNEKLFF. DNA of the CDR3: TGTGCCAGTAGTATCGGCGGGACACTCCCTAATGAAAAACTGTTTTTT.

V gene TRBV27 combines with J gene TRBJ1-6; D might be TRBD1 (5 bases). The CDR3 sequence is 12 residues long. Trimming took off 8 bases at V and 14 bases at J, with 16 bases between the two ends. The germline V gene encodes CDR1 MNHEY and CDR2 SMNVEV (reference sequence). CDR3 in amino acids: CASHNRGMALHF. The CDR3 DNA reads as TGTGCCAGCCACAACCGGGGGATGGCCCTCCACTTT.

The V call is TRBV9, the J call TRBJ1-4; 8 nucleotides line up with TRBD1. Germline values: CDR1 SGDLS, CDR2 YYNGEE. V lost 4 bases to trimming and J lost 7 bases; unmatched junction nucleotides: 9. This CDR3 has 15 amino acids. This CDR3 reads CASSPQTGEGEKLFF. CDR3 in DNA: TGTGCCAGCAGCCCACAGACAGGGGAAGGTGAAAAACTGTTTTTT.